The text below deals with one TCR beta chain. These data come from a study of blood T cell repertoires in COVID-19. Overall study context: Sources were T cells, B-cell-depleted T cells, or PBMCs; the material itself was cDNA or gDNA.

Per the authors' pipeline: For nucleated cells, counts were estimated from reference gene primer amplification. Sequencing was performed with immunoSEQ multiplex PCR; in TCRdb, only in-frame clones are kept and a portion is missing. V and J calls and clone size are given by that table; D and trimming were obtained from the DNA. The sample has roughly 330,000 clones; about 83% are singletons. Germline V gene sequence: CDR1 SQVTM, CDR2 ANQGSEA. Trimming cost V 7 bases and J 1 base, with 13 bases left between them. This CDR3 comprises 13 residues. The TCR originated in a woman aged 50 to 60 with acute or convalescent COVID-19. Material: peripheral blood. This chain links TRBV29-1 with TRBJ1-2; the D is unclear. DNA for the CDR3: TGCAGCGCCGGGGTCTGGGGTAACTATGGCTACACCTTC. As protein: CSAGVWGNYGYTF.